This is a list of T cell receptor beta chains from one sample in a study of cytomegalovirus exposure and HLA in healthy donors. Using immunoSEQ multiplex PCR, the repertoire was profiled, and TCRdb retains in-frame clones only, with some absent. Altogether around 260,000 clones are present, 80% being singletons, with the ten largest covering about 0.3%. Input material: PBMCs. These receptors came from a girl aged 2-10 years in good health and CMV-seronegative. The CDR3 runs from the conserved cysteine through the conserved F or W. D genes are given only for firm matches. Clone sizes are given selectively: once, few, many, or a class where the clone is expanded.

>once|TRBJ1-2|-|TRBV6-1
TGTGCCAGCATCGGGTGGGGCTACACCTTC
CASIGWGYTF
>-|TRBJ2-5|-|TRBV5-4
TGTGCCAGCAGCTCCGGAGGCGGGGGCAGAACGCAAGAGACCCAGTACTTC
CASSSGGGGRTQETQYF
>-|TRBJ1-1|-|TRBV29-1
TGCAGCGCCAAGACAGGTTTGAACACTGAAGCTTTCTTT
CSAKTGLNTEAFF
>-|TRBJ2-2|TRBD1|TRBV19
TGTGCCAGATCACGACAGGGGAGAAACACCGGGGAGCTGTTTTTT
CARSRQGRNTGELFF
>-|TRBJ2-1|-|TRBV9
TGTGCCAGCAGCGTGGGCTTTCTGGATGAGCAGTTCTTC
CASSVGFLDEQFF
>-|TRBJ2-1|TRBD2|TRBV30
TGTGCCTGGAGTGTAGGGCAGGGAGGGACTGAGCAGTTCTTC
CAWSVGQGGTEQFF
>-|TRBJ1-3|-|TRBV5-4
TGTGCCAGCAGCTTCGACAGGTTTTCTGGAAACACCATATATTTT
CASSFDRFSGNTIYF
>-|TRBJ2-1|TRBD2|TRBV11-2
TGTGCCAGCAGCCCGACCCACAGACTAGCGGGGGGCTTTGGGGAGCAGTTCTTC
CASSPTHRLAGGFGEQFF
>few|TRBJ2-5|-|TRBV9
TGTGCCAGCAGCGTAGAAGGGGGGGTGCGAGAGACCCAGTACTTC
CASSVEGGVRETQYF
>few|TRBJ1-2|TRBD1|TRBV30
TGTGCCTGGAGTGCCGGACAGGGCGACGGCTACACCTTC
CAWSAGQGDGYTF
>few|TRBJ2-3|-|TRBV5-1
TGCGCCAGCAGCTTGGGGGGCAGCACAGATACGCAGTATTTT
CASSLGGSTDTQYF
>-|TRBJ2-1|TRBD2|TRBV6-6
TGTGCCAGCCTGGGGGGGGAGAGGTTTAATGAGCAGTTCTTC
CASLGGERFNEQFF
>-|TRBJ2-1|-|TRBV12-5
TGTGCTAGTGGTTTGGTAGGCAGGAAAAATGAGCAGTTCTTC
CASGLVGRKNEQFF
>-|TRBJ2-5|TRBD2|TRBV7-7
TGTGCCAGCAGCGAAGCGGGGGAAGAGACCCAGTACTTC
CASSEAGEETQYF
>-|TRBJ2-7|TRBD2|TRBV9
TGTGCCAGCAGCGGATCTAGCGGGAGGGCCGTTCTGCAGTACTTC
CASSGSSGRAVLQYF
>-|TRBJ2-5|TRBD2|TRBV11-2
TGTGCCAGCAGCGAGACTAGCGGGAGAACAAAGACCCAGTACTTC
CASSETSGRTKTQYF
>few|TRBJ2-1|TRBD1|TRBV27
TGTGCCAGCAGTTTCCTCTTACAGGGGTCCGACAAGAATGAGCAGTTCTTC
CASSFLLQGSDKNEQFF
>-|TRBJ1-4|TRBD1|TRBV5-5
TGTGCCAGCAGCCCGGACAGGTCGACTAATGAAAAACTGTTTTTT
CASSPDRSTNEKLFF
>few|TRBJ1-2|TRBD1|TRBV7-9
TGTGCCAGCAGCTTCGGACAGGGAGATAACTATGGCTACACCTTC
CASSFGQGDNYGYTF
>-|TRBJ2-7|TRBD1|TRBV27
TGTGCCAGCAGTTTATCTAAACAGGGGTACGAGCAGTACTTC
CASSLSKQGYEQYF
>-|TRBJ1-5|TRBD1|TRBV28
TGTGCCAGCAGCCGCGGACAGGGCTATAGCAATCAGCCCCAGCATTTT
CASSRGQGYSNQPQHF
>-|TRBJ2-7|TRBD2|TRBV7-9
TGTGCCAGCAGCTTAATGACTAGCGGAAGTAACGAGCAGTACTTC
CASSLMTSGSNEQYF
>-|TRBJ2-7|-|TRBV14
TGTGCCAGCAGCCCAATTATGACGGGGCAGTACTTC
CASSPIMTGQYF
>once|TRBJ1-1|-|TRBV5-8
TGTGCCAGCAGCTTTTGGGAGAGCACTGAAGCTTTCTTT
CASSFWESTEAFF
>-|TRBJ1-3|-|TRBV30
TGTGCCTGGAGTTTTCCCCTTAACACCATATATTTT
CAWSFPLNTIYF
>-|TRBJ2-7|-|TRBV28
TGTGCCAGCAGTTTATCCGTATTGAGCAGGAAAGAGCAGTACTTC
CASSLSVLSRKEQYF
>-|TRBJ2-7|TRBD1|TRBV7-6
TGTGCCAGCAGTTCGAGTTCCCGGGACAGGGACGTCTACGAGCAGTACTTC
CASSSSSRDRDVYEQYF
>-|TRBJ2-1|TRBD2|TRBV5-6
TGTGCCAGCAGCTTACTAGCGGGGTACAATGAGCAGTTCTTC
CASSLLAGYNEQFF
>-|TRBJ1-1|-|TRBV7-3
TGTGCCAGCAGCTCGGGACCCGGAGGGGCTGAAGCTTTCTTT
CASSSGPGGAEAFF
>few|TRBJ2-7|TRBD2|TRBV25-1
TGTGCCAGCAGTGACGGGACTAGTCTAAGTAGGGAGCAGTACTTC
CASSDGTSLSREQYF
>-|TRBJ2-7|TRBD1|TRBV29-1
TGCAGCGTTGGACCTAGGACAGGGGTCTACGAGCAGTACTTC
CSVGPRTGVYEQYF
>-|TRBJ1-4|-|TRBV9
TGTGCCAGCAAGGGGGTGAGGGATGAAAAACTGTTTTTT
CASKGVRDEKLFF
>few|TRBJ2-3|TRBD1|TRBV5-5
TGTGCCAGCAGCACCGGACAGGGTGCAGGAGATACGCAGTATTTT
CASSTGQGAGDTQYF
>-|TRBJ2-7|TRBD2|TRBV28
TGTGCCACCTTGACTAGCGGAACGCAAAGGAACGAGCAGTACTTC
CATLTSGTQRNEQYF
>once|TRBJ1-6|TRBD1|TRBV28
TGTGCCAGCAGGGACGGGGACAGGGGGCTTAATTCACCCCTCCACTTT
CASRDGDRGLNSPLHF
>-|TRBJ2-7|-|TRBV10-3
TGTGCCATCGGACGACTAGAAGCCTACGAGCAGTACTTC
CAIGRLEAYEQYF
>-|TRBJ2-7|-|TRBV5-1
TGCGCCAGCGCGATACATACAGGGAGCTCCTACGAGCAGTACTTC
CASAIHTGSSYEQYF
>-|TRBJ1-1|TRBD1|TRBV28
TGTGCCAGCAGCCTTCTACAGGGACAGGTAGTGACTGAAGCTTTCTTT
CASSLLQGQVVTEAFF
>-|TRBJ1-1|-|TRBV28
TGTGCCACCTGGGGGGGGACTGAAGCTTTCTTT
CATWGGTEAFF
>-|TRBJ2-1|-|TRBV7-6
TGTGCCAGCAGCCACCTTAGGGGCTCCTACAATGAGCAGTTCTTC
CASSHLRGSYNEQFF
>-|TRBJ2-7|-|TRBV27
TGTGCCAGCAGTTTATATCCCGGGCGGGGCTACGAGCAGTACTTC
CASSLYPGRGYEQYF
>-|TRBJ2-7|-|TRBV13
TGTGCCAGCAGCCCCCGCGCAGAGCAGTACTTC
CASSPRAEQYF
>-|TRBJ2-6|-|TRBV7-9
TGTGCCAGCAGCTTCCCCTCCCGGTCGAGCTCTGGGGCCAACGTCCTGACTTTC
CASSFPSRSSSGANVLTF
>few|TRBJ2-1|TRBD2|TRBV27
TGTGCCAGCAGTCCCCCGCGGGGGAAGTACAATGAGCAGTTCTTC
CASSPPRGKYNEQFF
>-|TRBJ2-5|-|TRBV7-6
TGTGCCAGCAGCTTAGTCACAGGCCACCAAGAGACCCAGTACTTC
CASSLVTGHQETQYF
>-|TRBJ2-5|TRBD1|TRBV23-1
TGCGCCAGCAGTCAATGGGCCGGGGACAGTTCAGGGGAAGTCAAAGAGACCCAGTACTTC
CASSQWAGDSSGEVKETQYF
>-|TRBJ2-3|TRBD2|TRBV7-9
TGTGCCAGTCACGGGGGGATTCGCACAGATACGCAGTATTTT
CASHGGIRTDTQYF
>once|TRBJ1-2|TRBD1|TRBV28
TGTGCCGGAAAACAGGGGTTCAGCTACACCTTC
CAGKQGFSYTF
>-|TRBJ2-3|TRBD2|TRBV4-2
TGTGCCAGCAGCGAGGGACTAGCGGGAGAGGGAGATACGCAGTATTTT
CASSEGLAGEGDTQYF
>-|TRBJ1-2|TRBD1|TRBV6-6
TGTGCCAGCAGTTACTCGAACCCAGGGGGTGGCGGCTACACCTTC
CASSYSNPGGGGYTF
>-|TRBJ2-7|TRBD2|TRBV28
TGTGCCGCAGGACTAGCGGGAGTTTACGAGCAGTACTTC
CAAGLAGVYEQYF